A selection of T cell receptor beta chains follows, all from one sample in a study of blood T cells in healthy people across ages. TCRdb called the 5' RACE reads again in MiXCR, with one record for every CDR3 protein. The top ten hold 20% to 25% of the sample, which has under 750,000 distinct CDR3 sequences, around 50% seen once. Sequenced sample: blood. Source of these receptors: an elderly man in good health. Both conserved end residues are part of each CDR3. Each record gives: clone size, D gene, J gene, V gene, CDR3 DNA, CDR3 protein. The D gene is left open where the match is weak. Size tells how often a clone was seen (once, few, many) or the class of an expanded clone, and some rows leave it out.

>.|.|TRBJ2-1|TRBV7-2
TGTGCCAGCAGCTTAGTAGGGGGAGGAACCCGCAATGAGCAGTTCTTC
CASSLVGGGTRNEQFF
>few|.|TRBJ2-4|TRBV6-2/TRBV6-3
TGTGCCAGCAGTTACGGAGGGGAATTGGGCAAAAACATTCAGTACTTC
CASSYGGELGKNIQYF
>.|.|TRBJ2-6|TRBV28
TGTGCCAGCCATGGATTCTCTGGGGCCAACGTCCTGACTTTC
CASHGFSGANVLTF
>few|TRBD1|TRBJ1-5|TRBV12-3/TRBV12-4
TGTGCCAGCAGTTTAGGAGGGACAGGGGGGGGCAATCAGCCCCAGCATTTT
CASSLGGTGGGNQPQHF
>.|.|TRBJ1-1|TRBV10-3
TGTGCCATCAGTGAGACGGGGGGAGCTTTCTTT
CAISETGGAFF
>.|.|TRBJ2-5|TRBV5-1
TGCGCCAGCAGCCTCTCCCCGGTGAACAGTCAAGAGACCCAGTACTTC
CASSLSPVNSQETQYF
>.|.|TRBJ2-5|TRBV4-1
TGCGCCAGCAGCCAAGTGGGAACCCTACAAGAGACCCAGTACTTC
CASSQVGTLQETQYF
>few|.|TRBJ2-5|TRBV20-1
TGCAGTGCTAGATATGGTCCGGGACGGCAAGAGACCCAGTACTTC
CSARYGPGRQETQYF
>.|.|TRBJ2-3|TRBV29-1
TGCAGCGTTGCCGTGGGGGGCACAGATACGCAGTATTTT
CSVAVGGTDTQYF
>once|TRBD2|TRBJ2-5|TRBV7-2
TGTGCCAGCAGAGCGGGAGGCCACCCAGGGAATGAGCAGTACTTC
CASRAGGHPGNEQYF
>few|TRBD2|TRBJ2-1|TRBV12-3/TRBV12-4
TGTGCCAGCAGTCCCTTTCCCGGGACTAGCGGTGATTCCTACAATGAGCAGTTCTTC
CASSPFPGTSGDSYNEQFF
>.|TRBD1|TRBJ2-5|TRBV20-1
TGCAGTGCCCTGCCGGGACAGGGGCGAGAGACCCAGTACTTC
CSALPGQGRETQYF
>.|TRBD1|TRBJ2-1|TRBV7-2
TGTGCCAGCAGCGCCACAGGGGGCTCGAATGAGCAGTTCTTC
CASSATGGSNEQFF
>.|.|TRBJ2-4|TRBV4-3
TGCGCCAGCAGCCAAGGTTTTGCTGGGGCCAAAAACATTCAGTACTTC
CASSQGFAGAKNIQYF
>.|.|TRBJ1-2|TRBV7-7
TGTGCTAGCGACCACGGGGCCGCAAGGGAAGGCTACACCTTC
CASDHGAAREGYTF
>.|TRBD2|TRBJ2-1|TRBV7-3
TGTGCCAGCAGCCATCTGACTAGCGGGCACAATGAGCAGTTCTTC
CASSHLTSGHNEQFF
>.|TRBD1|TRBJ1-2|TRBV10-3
TGTGCCATCAGTTTCGGACAGGGAGATGGCTACACCTTC
CAISFGQGDGYTF
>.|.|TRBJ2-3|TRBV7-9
TGTGCCAGCAGCTTAGTTCAGGGATTGGATACGCAGTATTTT
CASSLVQGLDTQYF
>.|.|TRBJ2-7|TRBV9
TGTGCCAGCAGCGTACAGGGTGAGACCTCCTACGAGCAGTACTTC
CASSVQGETSYEQYF
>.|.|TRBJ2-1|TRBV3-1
TGTGCCAGCAGCCAAACTGGTGGCTGGAATGAGCAGTTCTTC
CASSQTGGWNEQFF
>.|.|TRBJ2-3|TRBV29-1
TGCAGCGTGCCGACCAAAGCCACAGATACGCAGTATTTT
CSVPTKATDTQYF
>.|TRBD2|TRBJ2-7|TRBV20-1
TGCAGTGCCTCAGACCCCGCGGGAGGCACCTACGAGCAGTACTTC
CSASDPAGGTYEQYF
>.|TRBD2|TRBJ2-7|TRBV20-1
TGCAGTGCTTGGACTAGCGGTGAAGGGGGGGGCTACGAGCAGTACTTC
CSAWTSGEGGGYEQYF
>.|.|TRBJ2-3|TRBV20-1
TGCAGTGCTAGAGTTGCGGGATTCGCTCTCCGCACAGATACGCAGTATTTT
CSARVAGFALRTDTQYF
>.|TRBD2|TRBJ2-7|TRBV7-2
TGTGCCAGCAGCTTTACTAGCGGGCCCACCTACGAGCAGTACTTC
CASSFTSGPTYEQYF
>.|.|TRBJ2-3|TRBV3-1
TGTGCCAGCAGCCACCAGGGGACAGATACGCAGTATTTT
CASSHQGTDTQYF
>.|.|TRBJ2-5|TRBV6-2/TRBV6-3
TGTGCCAGCAGTGCCCAACTGGGGAGAGAGCAGTACTTC
CASSAQLGREQYF
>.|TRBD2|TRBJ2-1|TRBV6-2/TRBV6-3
TGTGCCAGCAGCCCTCCGGCTAGCGGGAACTATGAGCAGTTCTTC
CASSPPASGNYEQFF
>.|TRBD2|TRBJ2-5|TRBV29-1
TGCAGCGTTACCCGGCGGGAGAACCCTTGGGAGACCCAGTACTTC
CSVTRRENPWETQYF